The 2 T cell receptor beta chains listed next were all sequenced from one sample in a study of CD8+ T cells in alopecia areata. The treatment: oral pan-JAK inhibitor, 5-10 mg twice daily. After isolation, RNA underwent reverse transcription to generate cDNA as the sequencing template. Clones were read by immunoSEQ multiplex PCR, and TCRdb kept only the in-frame ones, dropping some. The sample shows 110,000 or so clones, roughly three fifths of them seen only once. The sample here was CD4+ T cells sorted from blood, taken at week 24, from a patient treated with tofacitinib. The receptors shown here come from a human donor with alopecia areata.

This clone was seen a handful of times. The chain is built from TRBV27 and TRBJ2-7; 8 nucleotides line up with TRBD1. The germline gives CDR1 MNHEY, CDR2 SMNVEV (reference sequence). The CDR3 runs 15 residues. V trimming: 5 bases; J trimming: 2 bases; junction bases outside the gene matches: 8. The CDR3 loop is CASSRRPGQAYEQYF. Written as DNA, the CDR3 is TGTGCCAGCAGTCGCCGCCCGGGACAGGCCTACGAGCAGTACTTC.

This clone was counted only a few times. V gene TRBV29-1 combines with J gene TRBJ1-1; TRBD1 matches at 7 bases. The CDR3 is 13 amino acids. Looked up from germline, CDR1 is SQVTM and CDR2 is ANQGSEA. J gave up 3 bases and V 4 bases, and 5 bases lay outside the gene matches. The CDR3 loop is CSVVHRGYTEAFF. The CDR3, as DNA: TGCAGCGTTGTTCACAGGGGATACACTGAAGCTTTCTTT.